The clone carrying this T cell receptor beta chain was observed once. This entry comes from a study of PD-1 blockade in mismatch repair-deficient tumors. Method: immunoSEQ multiplex PCR; TCRdb's copy keeps in-frame clones and lacks some. In the table there are under 95,000 clones, 65% to 85% of which are singletons. The sequencing here drew on peripheral blood, taken 12 weeks after starting pembrolizumab. This sequence originates from an adult with mismatch repair-deficient cancer.

The CDR3 DNA reads as TGTGCCAGCTCACCCGGGACGGCGAGCAATCAGCCCCAGCATTTT. Its protein product is CASSPGTASNQPQHF. The rearrangement uses TRBV18 and TRBJ1-5, with D perhaps TRBD1 (5 bases). Deletions cut 3 bases from V and 1 base from J, with 10 bases between. Per the germline V gene, CDR1 is KGHSH and CDR2 is LQKENI. The CDR3 is made up of 15 amino acids. Full variable domain (remainder filled in from reference TRBV18 and TRBJ1-5): NAGVMQNPRHLVRRRGQEARLRCSPMKGHSHVYWYRQLPEEGLKFMVYLQKENIIDESGMPKERFSAEFPKEGPSILRIQQVVRGDSAAYFCASSPGTASNQPQHFGDGTRLSIL.